Following are 9 T cell receptor beta chains from one sample sequenced in a study of T cells in Graves' hyperthyroidism and ophthalmopathy. TCR beta CDR3 region amplification was performed from RNA transcripts. A first-round RT-PCR of the TCR CDR3 used the HTBI primer set. A single record per CDR3 protein comes from TCRdb applying MiXCR to the multiplex PCR reads. The sample holds a few hundred thousand distinct CDR3 sequences, more than 13% seen once. The specimen was blood. These receptors came from a woman in her twenties or thirties with Graves' hyperthyroidism.

V and J are TRBV9 and TRBJ2-5, with D perhaps TRBD1 (5 bases). Looked up from germline, CDR1 is SGDLS and CDR2 is YYNGEE. V lost 0 bases, J lost 1 base, and 10 bases lay in between. The CDR3 runs 15 residues. As DNA, the CDR3 is TGTGCCAGCAGCGTAGGTCTGGGGCTCCAAGAGACCCAGTACTTC. Translating it yields CASSVGLGLQETQYF. The whole variable domain, remainder taken from reference TRBV9 and TRBJ2-5, is DSGVTQTPKHLITATGQRVTLRCSPRSGDLSVYWYQQSLDQGLQFLIQYYNGEERAKGNILERFSAQQFPDLHSELNLSSLELGDSALYFCASSVGLGLQETQYFGPGTRLLVL.

This clonotype was detected many times. V gene TRBV7-8 combines with J gene TRBJ1-1, with D perhaps matching TRBD1 (5 bases). CDR1 and CDR2 from the germline V gene are SGHVS and FQNEAQ. The CDR3 length is 16 residues. V was cut by 4 bases and J by 0 bases, with 15 bases left in between. As DNA, the CDR3 is TGTGCCAGCAGCTCCCTGGGGGGAAACTTGAACACTGAAGCTTTCTTT. Amino acid sequence: CASSSLGGNLNTEAFF.

This clonotype was seen at least ten times. The chain is built from TRBV30 and TRBJ1-1; D gene uncertain. V was shortened by 2 bases and J by 3 bases, with 10 bases between the two germline ends. CDR1 is GTSNPN and CDR2 is SVGIG in the germline V gene (reference sequence). This CDR3 has 13 amino acids. CDR3 sequence: CAWSFSGDTEAFF. The CDR3 DNA reads as TGTGCCTGGAGTTTTTCTGGGGACACTGAAGCTTTCTTT.

The table lists this clonotype with many counts. This chain connects TRBV27 to TRBJ1-1, with a tentative D call TRBD1 (5 bases). Looked up from germline, CDR1 is MNHEY and CDR2 is SMNVEV (reference sequence). CDR3 size: 16 residues. The V and J ends lost 5 bases and 1 base respectively, with 17 bases between them. CDR3 region: CASSPLTGAGNTEAFF. The CDR3 coding sequence is TGTGCCAGCAGTCCACTTACAGGTGCGGGGAACACTGAAGCTTTCTTT.

The genes are TRBV5-6 and TRBJ2-1; D tentatively fits TRBD1 or TRBD2 (5 bases each). Germline CDR1 is SGHDT and CDR2 is YYEEEE. Trimming took off 1 base at V and 7 bases at J, with 15 bases between the two ends. This CDR3 region has 15 residues. The CDR3: CASSLWADWGNEQFF. The CDR3 DNA reads as TGTGCCAGCAGCTTGTGGGCCGACTGGGGGAATGAGCAGTTCTTC. The full variable domain, in which reference TRBV5-6 and TRBJ2-1 provide the parts outside the CDR3, is DAGVTQSPTHLIKTRGQQVTLRCSPKSGHDTVSWYQQALGQGPQFIFQYYEEEERQRGNFPDRFSGHQFPNYSSELNVNALLLGDSALYLCASSLWADWGNEQFFGPGTRLTVL.

This clonotype was seen a single time. Possible read error: a much larger clone is one base away. The chain carries TRBV28 and TRBJ2-7; D may match TRBD1 or TRBD2 (7 bases each). Germline V gene lookup returns CDR1 MDHEN and CDR2 SYDVKM. This CDR3 is 14 amino acids long. CDR3: CASSGRGGSYERYF. The CDR3 DNA is TGTGCCAGCAGTGGCAGGGGGGGCTCCTACGAGCGGTACTTC.

This clonotype was found many times. The V and J genes are TRBV11-2 and TRBJ1-2, with D uncertain. Germline V gene sequence: CDR1 SGHAT, CDR2 FQNNGV. The CDR3 is 16 residues long. Deletions cut 4 bases from V and 7 bases from J, with 22 bases between. This chain's CDR3 is CASSSRPRGLVVGYTF. The CDR3, as DNA: TGTGCCAGCAGCTCCCGTCCTCGCGGTCTGGTGGTTGGCTACACCTTC.

This clonotype has at least ten counts. This chain connects TRBV20-1 to TRBJ2-1; 10 bases are shared with TRBD2. The CDR3 consists of 14 residues. Germline V gives CDR1 DFQATT, CDR2 SNEGSKA (reference sequence). The V and J ends lost 6 bases and 3 bases, in that order; junction bases with no gene match: 5. The CDR3 DNA reads TGCAGTGCGGTGGGACTAGCGTACTACAATGAGCAGTTCTTC. Translation: CSAVGLAYYNEQFF.

The rearrangement links TRBV3-1 to TRBJ2-5, with D maybe TRBD2 (5 bases). This CDR3 is 17 amino acids long. Germline V gene data show CDR1 as LGHDT and CDR2 as YNNKEL (reference sequence). Trimming took off 0 bases at V and 5 bases at J, with 19 bases between the two ends. CDR3: CASSQEEAVGPQETQYF. CDR3 coding DNA: TGTGCCAGCAGCCAAGAGGAGGCGGTAGGTCCGCAGGAGACCCAGTACTTC.